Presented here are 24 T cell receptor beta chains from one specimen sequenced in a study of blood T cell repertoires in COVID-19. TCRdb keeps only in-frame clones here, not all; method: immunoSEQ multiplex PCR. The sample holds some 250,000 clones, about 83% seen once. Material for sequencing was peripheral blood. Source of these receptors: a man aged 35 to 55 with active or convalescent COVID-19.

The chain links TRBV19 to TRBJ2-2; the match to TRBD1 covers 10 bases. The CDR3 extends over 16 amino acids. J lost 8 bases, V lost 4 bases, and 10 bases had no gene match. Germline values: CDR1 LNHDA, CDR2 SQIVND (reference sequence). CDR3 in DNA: TGTGCCAGTAGTACGGGACAGGGGACAGGTCCTGGGGAGCTGTTTTTT. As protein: CASSTGQGTGPGELFF.

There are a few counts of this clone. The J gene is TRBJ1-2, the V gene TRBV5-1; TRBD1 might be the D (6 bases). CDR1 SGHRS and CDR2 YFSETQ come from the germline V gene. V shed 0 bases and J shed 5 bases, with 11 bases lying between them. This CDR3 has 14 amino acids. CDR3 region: CASSLDAGEYGYTF. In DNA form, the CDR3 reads TGCGCCAGCAGCTTGGATGCAGGGGAGTATGGCTACACCTTC.

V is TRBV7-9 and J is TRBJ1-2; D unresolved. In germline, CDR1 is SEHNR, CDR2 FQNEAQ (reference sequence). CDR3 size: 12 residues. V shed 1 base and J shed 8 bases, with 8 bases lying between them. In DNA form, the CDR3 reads TGTGCCAGCAGCTTAGGGGTCAGGGGCTACACCTTC. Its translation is CASSLGVRGYTF.

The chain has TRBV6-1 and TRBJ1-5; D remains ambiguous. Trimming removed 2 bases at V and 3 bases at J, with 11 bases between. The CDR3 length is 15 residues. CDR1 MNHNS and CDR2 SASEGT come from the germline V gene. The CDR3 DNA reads TGTGCCAGCAGTGAATGGCTACAGCTCAATCAGCCCCAGCATTTT. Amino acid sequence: CASSEWLQLNQPQHF.

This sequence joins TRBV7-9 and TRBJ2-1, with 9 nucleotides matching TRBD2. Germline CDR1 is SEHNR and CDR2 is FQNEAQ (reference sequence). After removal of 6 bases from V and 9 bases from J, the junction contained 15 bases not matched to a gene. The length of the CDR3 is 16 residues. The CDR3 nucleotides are TGTGCCAGCAGTCCCGATTCCGGGACTAGCCTTTCTGAGCAGTTCTTC. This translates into CASSPDSGTSLSEQFF. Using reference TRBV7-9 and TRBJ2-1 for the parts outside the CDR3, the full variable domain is DTGVSQNPRHKITKRGQNVTFRCDPISEHNRLYWYRQTLGQGPEFLTYFQNEAQLEKSRLLSDRFSAERPKGSFSTLEIQRTEQGDSAMYLCASSPDSGTSLSEQFFGPGTRLTVL.

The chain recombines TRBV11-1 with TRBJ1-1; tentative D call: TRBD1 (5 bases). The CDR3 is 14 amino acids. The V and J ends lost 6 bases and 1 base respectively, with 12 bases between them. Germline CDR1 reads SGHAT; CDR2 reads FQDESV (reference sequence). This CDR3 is CASSRSQGNTEAFF. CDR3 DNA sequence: TGTGCCAGCAGTCGTTCCCAGGGGAACACTGAAGCTTTCTTT.

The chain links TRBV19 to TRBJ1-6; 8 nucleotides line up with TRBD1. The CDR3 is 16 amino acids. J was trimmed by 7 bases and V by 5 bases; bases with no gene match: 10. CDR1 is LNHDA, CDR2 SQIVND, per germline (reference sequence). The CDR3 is CASSHRQGRGNSPLHF. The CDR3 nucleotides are TGTGCCAGTAGTCACCGACAGGGGCGAGGGAATTCACCCCTCCACTTT.

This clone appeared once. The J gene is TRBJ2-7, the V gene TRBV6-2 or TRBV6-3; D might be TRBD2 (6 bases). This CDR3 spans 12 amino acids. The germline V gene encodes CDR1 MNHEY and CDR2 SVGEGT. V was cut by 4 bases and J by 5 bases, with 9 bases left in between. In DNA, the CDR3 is TGTGCCAGCAGTTTCGGCGGGGACGAGCAGTACTTC. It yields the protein CASSFGGDEQYF.

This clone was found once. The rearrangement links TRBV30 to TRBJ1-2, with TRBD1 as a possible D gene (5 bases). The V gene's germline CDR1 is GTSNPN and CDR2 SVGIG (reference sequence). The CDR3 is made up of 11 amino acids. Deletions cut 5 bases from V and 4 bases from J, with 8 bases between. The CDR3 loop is CAWDSIYGYTF. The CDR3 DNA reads TGTGCCTGGGACAGCATCTATGGCTACACCTTC. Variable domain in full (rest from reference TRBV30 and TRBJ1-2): SQTIHQWPATLVQPVGSPLSLECTVEGTSNPNLYWYRQAAGRGLQLLFYSVGIGQISSEVPQNLSASRPQDRQFILSSKKLLLSDSGFYLCAWDSIYGYTFGSGTRLTVV.

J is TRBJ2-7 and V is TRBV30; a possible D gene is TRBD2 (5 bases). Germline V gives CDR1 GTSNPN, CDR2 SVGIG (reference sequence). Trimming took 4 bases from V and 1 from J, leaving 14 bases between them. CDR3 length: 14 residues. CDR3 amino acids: CAWKKLGLSYEQYF. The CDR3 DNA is TGTGCCTGGAAGAAACTAGGGCTATCCTACGAGCAGTACTTC.

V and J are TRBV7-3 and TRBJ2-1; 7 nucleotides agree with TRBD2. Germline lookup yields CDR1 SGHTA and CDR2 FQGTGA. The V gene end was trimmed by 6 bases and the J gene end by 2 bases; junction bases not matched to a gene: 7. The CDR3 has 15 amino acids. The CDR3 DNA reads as TGTGCCAGCAGTATCGGCGGGAGCCCCTACAATGAGCAGTTCTTC. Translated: CASSIGGSPYNEQFF. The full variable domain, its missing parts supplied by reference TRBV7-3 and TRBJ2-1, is GAGVSQTPSNKVTEKGKYVELRCDPISGHTALYWYRQSLGQGPEFLIYFQGTGAADDSGLPNDRFFAVRPEGSVSTLKIQRTERGDSAVYLCASSIGGSPYNEQFFGPGTRLTVL.

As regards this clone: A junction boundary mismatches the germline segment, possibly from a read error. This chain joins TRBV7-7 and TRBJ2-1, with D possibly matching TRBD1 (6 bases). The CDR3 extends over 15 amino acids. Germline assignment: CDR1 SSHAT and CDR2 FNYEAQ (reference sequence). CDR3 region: CASSSTGSSYNEQFF. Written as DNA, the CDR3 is TGTGCTAGCAGCTCCACAGGGAGCTCCTACAATGAGCAGTTCTTC.

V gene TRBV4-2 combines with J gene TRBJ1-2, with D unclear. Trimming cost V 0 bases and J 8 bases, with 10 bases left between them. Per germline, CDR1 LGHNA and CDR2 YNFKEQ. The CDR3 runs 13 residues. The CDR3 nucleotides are TGTGCCAGCAGCCAAGATTGGCAGTTCGGCTACACCTTC. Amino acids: CASSQDWQFGYTF.

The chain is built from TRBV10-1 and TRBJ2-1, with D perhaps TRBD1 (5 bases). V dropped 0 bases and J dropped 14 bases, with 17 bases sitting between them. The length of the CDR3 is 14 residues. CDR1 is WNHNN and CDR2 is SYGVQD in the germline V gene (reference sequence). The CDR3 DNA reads TGCGCCAGCAGTGAGTCGGGTAATTCAGGGTACAAGTTCTTC. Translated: CASSESGNSGYKFF.

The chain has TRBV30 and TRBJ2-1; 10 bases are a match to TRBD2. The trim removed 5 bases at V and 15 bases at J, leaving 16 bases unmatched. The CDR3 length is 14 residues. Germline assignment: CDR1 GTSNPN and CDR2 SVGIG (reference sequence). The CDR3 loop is CAWEPSRAGGPAFF. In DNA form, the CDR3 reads TGTGCCTGGGAGCCCTCCCGAGCGGGGGGGCCTGCGTTCTTC.

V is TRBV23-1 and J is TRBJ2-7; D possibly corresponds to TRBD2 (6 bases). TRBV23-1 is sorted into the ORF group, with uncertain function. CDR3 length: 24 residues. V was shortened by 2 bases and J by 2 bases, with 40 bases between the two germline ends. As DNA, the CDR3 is TGCGCCAGCAGTCAACGTAATTGGAGGGCTTCCCTTCCTTCACGGGTTGAGCGAGCCTACGAGCAGTACTTC. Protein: CASSQRNWRASLPSRVERAYEQYF.

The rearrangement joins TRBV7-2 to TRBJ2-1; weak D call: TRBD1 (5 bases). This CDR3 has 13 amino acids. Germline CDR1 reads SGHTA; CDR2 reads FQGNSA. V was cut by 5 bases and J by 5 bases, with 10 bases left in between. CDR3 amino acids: CASSNRQNNEQFF. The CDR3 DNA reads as TGTGCCAGCAGCAACAGACAGAACAATGAGCAGTTCTTC.

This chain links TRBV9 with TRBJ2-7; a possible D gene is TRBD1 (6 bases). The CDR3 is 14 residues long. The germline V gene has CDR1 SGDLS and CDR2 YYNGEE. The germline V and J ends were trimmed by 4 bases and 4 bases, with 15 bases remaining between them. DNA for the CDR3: TGTGCCAGCAGCACCGGACAGAAAACGTACGAGCAGTACTTC. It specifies CASSTGQKTYEQYF.

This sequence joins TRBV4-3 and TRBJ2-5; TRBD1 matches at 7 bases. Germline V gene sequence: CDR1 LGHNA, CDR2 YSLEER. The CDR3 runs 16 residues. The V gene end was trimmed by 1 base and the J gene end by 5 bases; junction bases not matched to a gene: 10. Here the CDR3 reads CASSQASGQPGETQYF. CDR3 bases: TGCGCCAGCAGCCAAGCGTCGGGACAGCCTGGGGAGACCCAGTACTTC.

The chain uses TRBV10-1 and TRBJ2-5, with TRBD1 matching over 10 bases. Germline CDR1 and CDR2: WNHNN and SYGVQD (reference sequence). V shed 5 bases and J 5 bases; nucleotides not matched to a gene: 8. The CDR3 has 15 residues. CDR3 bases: TGCGCCAGCAGTAGAGTGACAGGGGGCTTGGAGACCCAGTACTTC. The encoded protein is CASSRVTGGLETQYF.

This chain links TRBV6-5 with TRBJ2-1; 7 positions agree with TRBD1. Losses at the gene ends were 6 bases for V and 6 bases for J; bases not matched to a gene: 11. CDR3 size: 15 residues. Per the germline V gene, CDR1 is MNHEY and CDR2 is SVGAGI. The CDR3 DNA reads TGTGCCAGCAGCGCAGGGGGAGTTGGAGGCAATGAGCAGTTCTTC. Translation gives CASSAGGVGGNEQFF.

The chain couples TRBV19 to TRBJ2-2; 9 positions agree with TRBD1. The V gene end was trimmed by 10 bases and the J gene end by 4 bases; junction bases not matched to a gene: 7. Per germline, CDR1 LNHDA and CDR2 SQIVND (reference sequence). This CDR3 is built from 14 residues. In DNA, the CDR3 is TGTGCCACGAAACAGGGGGCGGGCACCGGGGAGCTGTTTTTT. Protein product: CATKQGAGTGELFF.

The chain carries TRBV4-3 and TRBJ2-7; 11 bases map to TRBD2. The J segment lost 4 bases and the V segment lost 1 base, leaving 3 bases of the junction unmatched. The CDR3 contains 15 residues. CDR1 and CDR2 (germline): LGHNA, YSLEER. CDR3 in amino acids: CASSQGLAGYYEQYF. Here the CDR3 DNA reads TGCGCCAGCAGCCAAGGACTAGCGGGATATTACGAGCAGTACTTC.

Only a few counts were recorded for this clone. CDR3 nucleotide sequence: TGTGCCAGCAGCTTATGGGGCGGATCTAACTATGGCTACACCTTC. It specifies CASSLWGGSNYGYTF. The chain uses TRBV7-2 and TRBJ1-2; a weak D match, TRBD1 (5 bases). Per germline, CDR1 SGHTA and CDR2 FQGNSA. The V end lost 2 bases, the J end lost 0 bases, and 10 bases lay between the germline ends. CDR3 length: 15 residues.